This passage covers 6 T cell receptor beta chains from one sample sequenced in a study of CD8 T cells in ankylosing spondylitis. These receptors have no identified antigens. Findings of the study overall: Seemingly distinctive of ankylosing spondylitis blood was a TCR beta motif formed by eight highly homologous variants.

TCRdb independently ran MiXCR on the 5' RACE reads; one entry per CDR3 protein. The sample has a few hundred thousand distinct CDR3 sequences; 17% are singletons. The sample was blood, either unsorted or a sorted T cell fraction (not recorded which). Receptors were obtained from a male donor with ankylosing spondylitis.

This clonotype occurred a few times. The rearrangement links TRBV7-2 to TRBJ1-1, with D tentatively TRBD1 (6 bases). The CDR3 consists of 16 residues. Germline-derived CDR1 and CDR2 are SGHTA and FQGNSA. V shed 2 bases and J shed 6 bases, with 19 bases lying between them. CDR3 sequence: CASSLSSRGAAAEAFF. The CDR3 DNA reads TGTGCCAGCAGCTTATCGTCAAGGGGGGCAGCTGCTGAAGCTTTCTTT.

The gene calls are TRBV27 and TRBJ2-1, with no clear D. CDR3 length equals 15 residues. CDR1 and CDR2 from the germline V gene are MNHEY and SMNVEV (reference sequence). The V end lost 6 bases, the J end lost 6 bases, and 18 bases lay between the germline ends. CDR3 sequence reads: CASRSPVRRVNEQFF. DNA for the CDR3: TGTGCCAGCAGGTCGCCCGTTAGAAGGGTCAATGAGCAGTTCTTC.

This clonotype was found a few times. The DNA for the CDR3 is TGTGCCAGCGGACCTGGGGGGCAGTCCAAAAACATTCAGTACTTC. It encodes CASGPGGQSKNIQYF. The rearrangement uses TRBV28 and TRBJ2-4, with D possibly being TRBD1 or TRBD2 (6 bases each). The V and J ends lost 8 bases and 2 bases respectively, with 16 bases between them. The germline V gene encodes CDR1 MDHEN and CDR2 SYDVKM. The CDR3 consists of 15 residues. Together with reference TRBV28 and TRBJ2-4, the CDR3 gives the full variable domain: DVKVTQSSRYLVKRTGEKVFLECVQDMDHENMFWYRQDPGLGLRLIYFSYDVKMKEKGDIPEGYSVSREKKERFSLILESASTNQTSMYLCASGPGGQSKNIQYFGAGTRLSVL.

This clonotype was picked up many times. The V call is TRBV12-3 or TRBV12-4, the J call TRBJ2-2; 8 nucleotides agree with TRBD2. There are 14 residues in the CDR3. The ends lost 7 bases at V and 1 base at J; junction bases unmatched: 2. The CDR3 spells CASTAGGNTGELFF. In DNA form, the CDR3 reads TGTGCCAGCACGGCGGGGGGGAACACCGGGGAGCTGTTTTTT.

This clonotype was counted a few times. This chain links TRBV3-1 with TRBJ1-2; unclear D gene. This CDR3 is 14 amino acids long. The V end was cut by 1 base, the J end by 2 bases, with 8 bases between. Per germline, CDR1 LGHDT and CDR2 YNNKEL (reference sequence). The CDR3 region is CASSQGISNYGYTF. Here the CDR3 DNA reads TGTGCCAGCAGCCAAGGGATTTCAAACTATGGCTACACCTTC.

This clonotype has ten or more counts. The chain joins TRBV16 to TRBJ1-5; no clear D. The CDR3 runs 14 residues. Trimming stripped 4 bases from V and 0 bases from J, with 7 bases between. From germline, CDR1 is KGHSY and CDR2 FQNENV. Here the CDR3 reads CASSPQRSNQPQHF. CDR3 nucleotides: TGTGCCAGCAGCCCCCAGCGTAGCAATCAGCCCCAGCATTTT. Combining the CDR3 with reference TRBV16 and TRBJ1-5 gives the whole variable domain GEEVAQTPKHLVRGEGQKAKLYCAPIKGHSYVFWYQQVLKNEFKFLISFQNENVFDETGMPKERFSAKCLPNSPCSLEIQATKLEDSAVYFCASSPQRSNQPQHFGDGTRLSIL.